The 29 T cell receptor beta chains below were found in one sample sequenced in a study of cytomegalovirus exposure and HLA in healthy donors. A multiplex PCR was run with 60 Vbeta primers and 13 Jbeta primers. Using immunoSEQ multiplex PCR, the repertoire was profiled, and TCRdb retains in-frame clones only, with some absent. The sample lists about 200,000 clones; approximately 80% were seen once. Sequencing input: PBMCs. The origin of the receptors is a boy between 2 and 10 years old in good health and CMV-seronegative.

This clone was picked up a small number of times. The V call is TRBV2, the J call TRBJ1-1; no clear D gene. The CDR3 is 12 residues long. Trimming pared 7 bases from V and 0 bases from J, leaving 6 bases between. Germline V gene sequence: CDR1 SNHLY, CDR2 FYNNEI. DNA for the CDR3: TGTGCCAGCACAGATATGAACACTGAAGCTTTCTTT. Its protein is CASTDMNTEAFF.

The chain employs TRBV6-5 and TRBJ1-2; no firm D call. The CDR3 sequence is 12 residues long. Germline loops: CDR1 MNHEY, CDR2 SVGAGI. Trimming pared 5 bases from V and 7 bases from J, leaving 11 bases between. CDR3 DNA: TGTGCCAGCAGTCCCCGACTCGGTGGCTACACCTTC. It codes for CASSPRLGGYTF.

CDR3 region: CASSPGETYEQYF. The CDR3 coding sequence is TGTGCCAGCAGCCCAGGGGAGACCTACGAGCAGTACTTC. V gene TRBV7-3 combines with J gene TRBJ2-7, with D possibly matching TRBD1 (6 bases). Per germline, CDR1 SGHTA and CDR2 FQGTGA. CDR3 size: 13 residues. V was cut by 5 bases and J by 2 bases, with 10 bases left in between.

The chain links TRBV5-1 to TRBJ2-1; TRBD2 agrees at 10 bases. V trimming: 0 bases; J trimming: 7 bases; junction bases outside the gene matches: 4. There are 15 residues in the CDR3. Per germline, CDR1 SGHRS and CDR2 YFSETQ. The CDR3 nucleotides are TGCGCCAGCAGCTTGGCGGCAGCGGGGGGGAATGAGCAGTTCTTC. Amino acid sequence: CASSLAAAGGNEQFF.

The rearrangement links TRBV12-5 to TRBJ2-7, with D possibly matching TRBD1 (6 bases). V lost 0 bases, J lost 6 bases, and 9 bases lay in between. CDR3 length equals 13 residues. Germline CDR1 is LGHNT and CDR2 is FRNRAP. The CDR3 nucleotides are TGTGCTAGTGGTTTGGTAGGGGGAGCCGAGCAGTACTTC. Protein sequence: CASGLVGGAEQYF.

The chain couples TRBV10-3 to TRBJ1-5; weak D call: TRBD1 (5 bases). Trimming removed 9 bases at V and 4 bases at J, with 19 bases between. There are 15 residues in the CDR3. Germline loops: CDR1 ENHRY, CDR2 SYGVKD. CDR3: CAIQAARDSNQPQHF. As DNA, the CDR3 is TGTGCCATACAAGCCGCCCGGGACTCAAATCAGCCCCAGCATTTT.

This chain uses TRBV9 with TRBJ1-3; D gene ambiguous. Germline CDR1 and CDR2: SGDLS and YYNGEE. Between the trimmed V and J ends, which lost 2 bases and 3 bases, there was a span of 12 bases. The length of the CDR3 is 15 residues. The CDR3 loop is CASSVSSSGGNTIYF. CDR3 coding DNA: TGTGCCAGCAGCGTTAGTAGCTCTGGTGGAAACACCATATATTTT.

V gene TRBV11-2 combines with J gene TRBJ1-1; 7 bases map to TRBD1. After removal of 5 bases from V and 3 bases from J, the junction contained 6 bases not matched to a gene. This CDR3 has 14 residues. The germline gives CDR1 SGHAT, CDR2 FQNNGV. This chain's CDR3 is CASSPWTGDTEAFF. CDR3 nucleotide sequence: TGTGCCAGCAGCCCCTGGACAGGAGACACTGAAGCTTTCTTT.

The genes are TRBV4-2 and TRBJ2-3; 10 bases agree with TRBD2. J was trimmed by 5 bases and V by 0 bases; bases with no gene match: 11. The CDR3 is 18 residues long. Germline V gene lookup returns CDR1 LGHNA and CDR2 YNFKEQ. CDR3 coding DNA: TGTGCCAGCAGCCAAGAATCAGCGGGGGGGCGGGGTGTAGATACGCAGTATTTT. This translates into CASSQESAGGRGVDTQYF.

The CDR3 loop reads CASSPYRTSGGAGDTQYF. CDR3 in DNA: TGTGCCAGCAGCCCCTATCGGACTAGCGGGGGGGCCGGAGATACGCAGTATTTT. The chain couples TRBV13 to TRBJ2-3; 15 bases agree with TRBD2. Unmatched junction bases numbered 11, after V lost 5 bases and J lost 5 bases. CDR1 is PRHDT, CDR2 FYEKMQ, per germline (reference sequence). The CDR3 runs 18 residues.

This chain uses TRBV7-6 with TRBJ2-5; tentative D call: TRBD2 (5 bases). The V and J ends lost 3 bases and 4 bases respectively, with 15 bases between them. The CDR3 runs to 15 residues. The V gene's germline CDR1 is SGHVS and CDR2 FNYEAQ. CDR3 amino acids: CASSFSPASLETQYF. CDR3 DNA sequence: TGTGCCAGCAGCTTTTCCCCGGCTAGCTTAGAGACCCAGTACTTC.

V usage is TRBV5-1 and J usage is TRBJ1-1; D possibly corresponds to TRBD1 (5 bases). The V end lost 4 bases, the J end lost 3 bases, and 19 bases lay between the germline ends. The CDR3 is 16 residues long. Per germline, CDR1 SGHRS and CDR2 YFSETQ. CDR3 residues: CASSPRRGGKDTEAFF. CDR3 DNA: TGCGCCAGCAGCCCAAGGAGGGGAGGGAAGGACACTGAAGCTTTCTTT.

The rearrangement links TRBV19 to TRBJ1-1; perhaps TRBD1 as D (6 bases). The CDR3 spans 12 residues. From germline, CDR1 is LNHDA and CDR2 SQIVND (reference sequence). The germline V and J ends were trimmed by 3 bases and 10 bases, with 12 bases remaining between them. CDR3 sequence: CASSIVDSPAFF. CDR3 sequence (DNA): TGTGCCAGTAGTATCGTGGACAGTCCAGCTTTCTTT.

This rearrangement joins TRBV4-1 to TRBJ2-7; tentative D call: TRBD1 (6 bases). This CDR3 spans 15 amino acids. Trimming pared 3 bases from V and 7 bases from J, leaving 19 bases between. CDR1 is MGHRA, CDR2 YSYEKL, per germline. CDR3 nucleotide sequence: TGCGCCAGCAGCCATCCGGGACACCAGTTTTTTGAGCAGTACTTC. Residues: CASSHPGHQFFEQYF.

This clone has a handful of counts. The genes are TRBV6-1 and TRBJ2-7, with D tentatively TRBD2 (5 bases). The CDR3 has 15 amino acids. Looked up from germline, CDR1 is MNHNS and CDR2 is SASEGT. V gave up 4 bases and J gave up 0 bases, with 13 bases separating them. Here the CDR3 DNA reads TGTGCCAGCAGTGCGGGGTCCCTTAGCTCCTACGAGCAGTACTTC. It translates to CASSAGSLSSYEQYF.

The chain links TRBV27 to TRBJ2-7, with 7 bases lining up with TRBD1. Germline V gives CDR1 MNHEY, CDR2 SMNVEV (reference sequence). CDR3 length: 13 amino acids. The ends lost 6 bases at V and 6 bases at J; junction bases unmatched: 8. For the CDR3, the DNA is TGTGCCAGCAGCCCAAGACAGGGCGGCGAGCAGTACTTC. It specifies CASSPRQGGEQYF.

V gene TRBV11-2 combines with J gene TRBJ2-2, with TRBD1 identical over 9 bases. The germline gives CDR1 SGHAT, CDR2 FQNNGV. The trim removed 3 bases at V and 4 bases at J, leaving 6 bases unmatched. This CDR3 has 16 residues. CDR3 in amino acids: CASSLDGTGSTGELFF. Here the CDR3 DNA reads TGTGCCAGCAGCTTGGATGGGACAGGGAGCACCGGGGAGCTGTTTTTT.

The chain links TRBV7-6 to TRBJ2-3, with 7 bases matching TRBD1. Germline V gives CDR1 SGHVS, CDR2 FNYEAQ. The CDR3 loop spans 15 amino acids. After removal of 3 bases from V and 3 bases from J, the junction contained 6 bases not matched to a gene. DNA for the CDR3: TGTGCCAGCAGCTTTAGCTCAGGGGGTACAGATACGCAGTATTTT. As protein: CASSFSSGGTDTQYF.

The chain combines TRBV29-1 with TRBJ2-7, with D possibly TRBD1 on 5 matching bases. Between the trimmed V and J ends, which lost 3 bases and 0 bases, there was a span of 9 bases. The V gene's germline CDR1 is SQVTM and CDR2 ANQGSEA. The CDR3 extends over 13 amino acids. The CDR3 DNA is TGCAGCGTTGAGGAGCAGGGCTCCTACGAGCAGTACTTC. Amino acids: CSVEEQGSYEQYF.

The chain carries TRBV27 and TRBJ1-2, with D tentatively TRBD1 (5 bases). The CDR3 has 14 amino acids. Deletions cut 5 bases from V and 2 bases from J, with 12 bases between. Per the germline V gene, CDR1 is MNHEY and CDR2 is SMNVEV (reference sequence). In DNA form, the CDR3 reads TGTGCCAGCAGTCCAGGACACTTCAACTATGGCTACACCTTC. Encoded protein: CASSPGHFNYGYTF.

This clone was counted between two and nine times. CDR3 region: CASSYSTDRSVYGYTF. As DNA, the CDR3 is TGTGCCAGCAGTTACTCCACCGACAGGTCCGTCTATGGCTACACCTTC. The chain employs TRBV6-5 and TRBJ1-2; D is perhaps TRBD1 (6 bases). The CDR3 totals 16 residues. V was clipped by 0 bases and J by 4 bases, with 15 bases between them. Germline V CDR1 and CDR2: MNHEY, SVGAGI.

The chain employs TRBV6-1 and TRBJ1-1; D gene uncertain. The V end was cut by 5 bases, the J end by 0 bases, with 13 bases between. Per the germline V gene, CDR1 is MNHNS and CDR2 is SASEGT. There are 15 residues in the CDR3. CDR3 sequence (DNA): TGTGCCAGCAGTTCTTACAAGTACCTGAACACTGAAGCTTTCTTT. Protein: CASSSYKYLNTEAFF.

The chain combines TRBV19 with TRBJ2-3; perhaps TRBD1 as D (6 bases). The CDR3 is 13 amino acids. Germline assignment: CDR1 LNHDA and CDR2 SQIVND (reference sequence). Deletions cut 3 bases from V and 6 bases from J, with 10 bases between. The CDR3 region has the DNA TGTGCCAGTAGTATCTCAGGGGCGGATACGCAGTATTTT. Protein product: CASSISGADTQYF.

This chain uses TRBV29-1 with TRBJ1-4; 10 bases fit TRBD1. V lost 6 bases to trimming and J lost 4 bases; unmatched junction nucleotides: 8. The V gene's germline CDR1 is SQVTM and CDR2 ANQGSEA. The CDR3 runs 15 residues. CDR3 amino acids: CSVGGTGANNEKLFF. The CDR3, as DNA: TGCAGCGTGGGGGGGACAGGGGCGAATAATGAAAAACTGTTTTTT.

V and J are TRBV5-4 and TRBJ1-2, with 8 nucleotides matching TRBD1. CDR1 SGHNT and CDR2 YYREEE come from the germline V gene (reference sequence). J gave up 4 bases and V 3 bases, and 5 bases lay outside the gene matches. This CDR3 comprises 14 residues. The CDR3 DNA reads as TGTGCCAGCAGCTCAGGGGGCCGGGGCTATGGCTACACCTTC. Its protein is CASSSGGRGYGYTF.

Written as DNA, the CDR3 is TGTGCCAGCAGCTTAGCGGGAGGGCCCCGCGAGCAGTACTTC. Encoded protein: CASSLAGGPREQYF. The chain couples TRBV7-9 to TRBJ2-7; the match to TRBD2 covers 7 bases. Germline V gene sequence: CDR1 SEHNR, CDR2 FQNEAQ (reference sequence). Germline trimming cut 0 bases from V and 6 bases from J; bases unmatched to any gene: 5. CDR3 size: 14 residues.

The V and J genes are TRBV27 and TRBJ1-1; 11 bases align to TRBD1. The trim removed 3 bases at V and 4 bases at J, leaving 7 bases unmatched. Germline V gives CDR1 MNHEY, CDR2 SMNVEV (reference sequence). The CDR3 runs 16 residues. The CDR3 sequence is CASSLLGTGGSTEAFF. The CDR3 DNA is TGTGCCAGCAGTTTGTTGGGGACAGGGGGAAGCACTGAAGCTTTCTTT.

V is TRBV9 and J is TRBJ1-1; no firm D call. V dropped 4 bases and J dropped 4 bases, with 14 bases sitting between them. The CDR3 runs to 14 residues. CDR1 and CDR2 from the germline V gene are SGDLS and YYNGEE. CDR3 sequence (DNA): TGTGCCAGCAGCCTTGCCCAGTCAGGCACTGAAGCTTTCTTT. Protein product: CASSLAQSGTEAFF.

V usage is TRBV7-8 and J usage is TRBJ2-1; 9 bases fit TRBD2. V lost 5 bases and J lost 2; bases outside the gene matches: 4. CDR3 size: 15 residues. In germline, CDR1 is SGHVS, CDR2 FQNEAQ. The CDR3 sequence: CASSLIAGAYNEQFF. DNA for the CDR3: TGTGCCAGCAGCCTTATAGCGGGGGCCTACAATGAGCAGTTCTTC.